This passage covers 14 T cell receptor beta chains from one sample sequenced in a study of blood T cells in healthy people across ages. Together with a sample-barcoded 5' primer, a J-beta primer mix was included in a second PCR lasting about 6 to 11 cycles. From the 5' RACE reads, TCRdb called clonotypes with MiXCR, one entry per CDR3 protein. The sample yields 1.5 million to 2 million distinct CDR3 sequences, around 35% seen once. The specimen sequenced was blood. Every receptor here comes from a woman under 40 in good health.

V is TRBV9 and J is TRBJ2-1, with D unresolved. Germline CDR1 reads SGDLS; CDR2 reads YYNGEE. The CDR3 loop spans 15 amino acids. The V end lost 4 bases, the J end lost 10 bases, and 21 bases lay between the germline ends. CDR3 nucleotides: TGTGCCAGCAGCCCCCGAGGTTTGGGTATGAGGGAGCAGTTCTTC. Residues: CASSPRGLGMREQFF.

This clonotype came up many times. V gene TRBV5-6 combines with J gene TRBJ2-1; unclear D gene. Trimming shortened V by 7 bases and J by 0 bases, and 8 bases separated the two germline ends. The germline CDR1 and CDR2 sequences are SGHDT and YYEEEE. This CDR3 has 13 amino acids. The CDR3 DNA reads as TGTGCCAGCGGTCCAAGCTCCTACAATGAGCAGTTCTTC. This gives the protein CASGPSSYNEQFF.

This clonotype was detected only a few times. V is TRBV20-1 and J is TRBJ2-3, with 8 bases that match TRBD2. J lost 2 bases, V lost 0 bases, and 7 bases had no gene match. Per germline, CDR1 DFQATT and CDR2 SNEGSKA (reference sequence). The CDR3 totals 16 residues. The CDR3 nucleotides read TGCAGTGCTAGAGATCCGGCGGGAGGAATCACAGATACGCAGTATTTT. It yields the protein CSARDPAGGITDTQYF.

About this clonotype itself: The junction and the germline gene differ at one end; a read error may be behind it. V gene TRBV7-9 combines with J gene TRBJ2-3; the match to TRBD2 covers 7 bases. The CDR3 runs 16 residues. Germline CDR1 and CDR2: SEHNR and FQNEAQ (reference sequence). CDR3 sequence: CASSNNWGGSTDTRYF. For the CDR3, the DNA is TGTGCCAGCAGCAATAACTGGGGGGGTAGTACAGATACGCGGTATTTT.

CDR3 DNA sequence: TGTGCCAGCAGCTTGACAGCTACCTACAATGAGCAGTTCTTC. It codes for CASSLTATYNEQFF. The chain carries TRBV7-2 and TRBJ2-1; a possible D gene is TRBD1 (5 bases). From germline, CDR1 is SGHTA and CDR2 FQGNSA. CDR3 length: 14 residues. Trimming took 3 bases from V and 2 from J, leaving 8 bases between them.

This clonotype was detected many times. This chain joins TRBV5-6 and TRBJ2-1; 10 nucleotides match TRBD2. The junction had 6 bases not matched to a gene; V was cut back by 0 bases and J by 3 bases. This CDR3 has 17 residues. Germline assignment: CDR1 SGHDT and CDR2 YYEEEE. CDR3 region: CASSLGLAGEGYNEQFF. CDR3 DNA: TGTGCCAGCAGCTTGGGGCTAGCGGGAGAGGGCTACAATGAGCAGTTCTTC.

Worth noting for this clonotype: Given a much more abundant clone one base away, this may be a read error. CDR3 in DNA: TGTGCCAGCAGCTTAACTAGGCAAACCCAGTTCTTC. Translated, it gives CASSLTRQTQFF. The V and J genes are TRBV7-2 and TRBJ2-1, with a weak D call TRBD2 (5 bases). V lost 2 bases to trimming and J lost 13 bases, with 12 bases between them. The length of the CDR3 is 12 residues. CDR1 and CDR2 from the germline V gene are SGHTA and FQGNSA.

This clonotype came up a few times. This chain uses TRBV11-2 with TRBJ2-1, with D possibly TRBD2 on 5 matching bases. The CDR3 totals 14 residues. Germline values: CDR1 SGHAT, CDR2 FQNNGV. Trimming cost V 5 bases and J 4 bases, with 12 bases left between them. The CDR3 DNA sequence: TGTGCCAGCAGCCCCTTGCGGGCTTACAATGAGCAGTTCTTC. Its protein is CASSPLRAYNEQFF.

The rearrangement joins TRBV7-2 to TRBJ2-7; the match to TRBD2 covers 9 bases. The V and J ends lost 5 bases and 10 bases, in that order; junction bases with no gene match: 18. Looked up from germline, CDR1 is SGHTA and CDR2 is FQGNSA. This CDR3 spans 16 amino acids. CDR3 nucleotide sequence: TGTGCCAGCAGCAGCACCCTGACTAGCGGCTCGGGGGCCCAGTACTTC. Translation: CASSSTLTSGSGAQYF.

Many counts were recorded for this clonotype. The chain carries TRBV29-1 and TRBJ2-7; 9 bases agree with TRBD1. V shed 4 bases and J 6 bases; nucleotides not matched to a gene: 4. The CDR3 loop spans 12 amino acids. Looked up from germline, CDR1 is SQVTM and CDR2 is ANQGSEA. CDR3 coding DNA: TGCAGCGTTGGACAGGGGGTAGGCGAGCAGTACTTC. Amino acids: CSVGQGVGEQYF.

This clonotype was counted a few times. The chain couples TRBV12-3 or TRBV12-4 to TRBJ1-4; tentatively, D is TRBD1 (6 bases). V was clipped by 4 bases and J by 8 bases, with 14 bases between them. The CDR3 is 14 amino acids. This CDR3 reads CASSSGVGWEKLFF. The DNA for the CDR3 is TGTGCCAGCAGTTCAGGGGTAGGTTGGGAAAAACTGTTTTTT.

V and J are TRBV10-3 and TRBJ2-2, with a weak D call TRBD2 (6 bases). The V and J ends lost 2 bases and 2 bases respectively, with 9 bases between them. The CDR3 is made up of 15 amino acids. Germline values: CDR1 ENHRY, CDR2 SYGVKD. The CDR3 bases are TGTGCCATCAGTGAGGGGACTTCCAACACCGGGGAGCTGTTTTTT. Protein: CAISEGTSNTGELFF.

The gene calls are TRBV20-1 and TRBJ1-2; TRBD1 matches 7 bases. The germline V gene encodes CDR1 DFQATT and CDR2 SNEGSKA (reference sequence). The CDR3 length is 12 residues. Unmatched junction bases numbered 9, after V lost 5 bases and J lost 9 bases. CDR3: CSAPKEDRSYTF. CDR3 sequence (DNA): TGCAGTGCTCCAAAGGAGGACAGGAGCTACACCTTC.

This clonotype came up a few times. The rearrangement uses TRBV6-1 and TRBJ2-6; D call uncertain. The length of the CDR3 is 17 residues. Germline CDR1 is MNHNS and CDR2 is SASEGT. Trimming pared 6 bases from V and 1 base from J, leaving 16 bases between. This CDR3 is CASRKLPQVSGANVLTF. The CDR3 bases are TGTGCCAGCAGGAAGCTGCCCCAGGTTTCTGGGGCCAACGTCCTGACTTTC.